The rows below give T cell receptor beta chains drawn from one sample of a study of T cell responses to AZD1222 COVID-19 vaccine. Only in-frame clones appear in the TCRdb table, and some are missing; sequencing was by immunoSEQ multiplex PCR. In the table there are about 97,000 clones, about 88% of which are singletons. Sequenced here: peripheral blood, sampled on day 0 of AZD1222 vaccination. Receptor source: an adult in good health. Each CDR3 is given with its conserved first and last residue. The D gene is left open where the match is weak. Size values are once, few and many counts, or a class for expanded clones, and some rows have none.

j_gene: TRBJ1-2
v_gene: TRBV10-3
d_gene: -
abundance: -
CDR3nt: TGTGCCATCAGCGACCAGGTACACTATGGCTACACCTTC
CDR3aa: CAISDQVHYGYTF

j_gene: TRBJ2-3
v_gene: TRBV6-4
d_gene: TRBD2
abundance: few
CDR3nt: TGTGCCAGCAGTGACTCAGCGGGGGGCAGCACAGATACGCAGTATTTT
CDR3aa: CASSDSAGGSTDTQYF

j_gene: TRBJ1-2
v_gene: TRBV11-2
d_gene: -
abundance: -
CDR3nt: TGTGCCAGCAGCTTAGGGATTAGGGTTAACTATGGCTACACCTTC
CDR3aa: CASSLGIRVNYGYTF

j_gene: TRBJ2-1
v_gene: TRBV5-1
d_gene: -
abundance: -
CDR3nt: TGCGCCAGCAGCTTGGTAGGGTCGGATGAGCAGTTCTTC
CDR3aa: CASSLVGSDEQFF

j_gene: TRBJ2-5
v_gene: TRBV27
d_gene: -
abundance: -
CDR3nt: TGTGCCAGCAGGTTCCTAGGGGAGTCAGAGACCCAGTACTTC
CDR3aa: CASRFLGESETQYF

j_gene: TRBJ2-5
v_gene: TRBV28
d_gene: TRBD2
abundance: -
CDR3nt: TGTGCCAGCAGCCCGGGGGGTAATCAAGAGACCCAGTACTTC
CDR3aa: CASSPGGNQETQYF

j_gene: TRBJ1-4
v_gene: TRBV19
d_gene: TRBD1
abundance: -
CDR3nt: TGTGCCAGTATGCGGGCAGGGGGTGAAAAACTGTTTTTT
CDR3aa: CASMRAGGEKLFF

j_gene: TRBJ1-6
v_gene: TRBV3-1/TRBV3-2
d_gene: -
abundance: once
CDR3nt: TGTGCCAGCAGCCAGTTTTATAATTCACCCCTCCACTTT
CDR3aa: CASSQFYNSPLHF

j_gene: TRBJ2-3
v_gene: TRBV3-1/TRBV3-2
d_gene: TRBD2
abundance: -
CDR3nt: TGTGCCAGCAGCCAGTACGGGGGGATTTACACAGATACGCAGTATTTT
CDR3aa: CASSQYGGIYTDTQYF

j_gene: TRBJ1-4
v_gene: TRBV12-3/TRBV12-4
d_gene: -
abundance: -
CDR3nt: TGTGCCAGCGCTGGGCCGGGTAGAGAAAAACTGTTTTTT
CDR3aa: CASAGPGREKLFF

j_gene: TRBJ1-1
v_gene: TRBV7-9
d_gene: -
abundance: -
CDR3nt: TGTGCCAGCAGCAAGGGGGGTGAAGCTTTCTTT
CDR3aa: CASSKGGEAFF

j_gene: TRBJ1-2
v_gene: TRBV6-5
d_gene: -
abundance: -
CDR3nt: TGTGCCAGCAGTTTTACAGGGCGTAACTATGGCTACACCTTC
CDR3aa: CASSFTGRNYGYTF

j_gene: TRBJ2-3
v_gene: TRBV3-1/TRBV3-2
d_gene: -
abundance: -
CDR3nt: TGTGCCAGCAGCCAAGGGCGGGACACAGATACGCAGTATTTT
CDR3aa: CASSQGRDTDTQYF